One and the same sample provided the 23 T cell receptor beta chains below, sequenced in a study of identical twins. TCRdb processed the 5' RACE reads anew with MiXCR; each CDR3 protein has one entry. Of a few hundred thousand distinct CDR3 sequences detected, roughly a tenth appear once; the ten largest clones hold 10%. The material sequenced was memory T cells sorted from blood. These receptors were collected from a man between 50 and 59 years old in good health.

This clonotype was observed many times. The chain employs TRBV4-3 and TRBJ2-2; unclear D gene. This CDR3 spans 14 amino acids. V was pared by 0 bases and J by 5 bases, with 7 bases between. Looked up from germline, CDR1 is LGHNA and CDR2 is YSLEER. CDR3 sequence (DNA): TGCGCCAGCAGCCAAGAAGGTGGGACCGGGGAGCTGTTTTTT. It specifies CASSQEGGTGELFF.

This clonotype was observed a handful of times. The chain couples TRBV7-3 to TRBJ2-1; D might be TRBD2 (5 bases). Germline CDR1 reads SGHTA; CDR2 reads FQGTGA. The CDR3 covers 14 residues. V lost 2 bases, J lost 5 bases, and 10 bases lay in between. The CDR3 region is CASSLGEQDNEQFF. CDR3 nucleotides: TGTGCCAGCAGCTTAGGGGAGCAAGACAATGAGCAGTTCTTC.

This clonotype was seen only a few times. The chain recombines TRBV6-1 with TRBJ1-5; a weak D match, TRBD1 (6 bases). The V gene's germline CDR1 is MNHNS and CDR2 SASEGT. Deletions cut 7 bases from V and 4 bases from J, with 14 bases between. The CDR3 is made up of 14 amino acids. The CDR3 region is CASTPRQANQPQHF. The CDR3 DNA reads as TGTGCCAGCACACCCAGACAGGCTAATCAGCCCCAGCATTTT.

This clonotype has just a few counts. The rearrangement links TRBV4-3 to TRBJ2-4, with 11 bases identical to TRBD2. This CDR3 has 16 residues. Germline CDR1 and CDR2: LGHNA and YSLEER. After removal of 2 bases from V and 6 bases from J, the junction contained 6 bases not matched to a gene. This chain's CDR3 is CASSQFSGGALNIQYF. The CDR3 coding sequence is TGCGCCAGCAGCCAATTTAGCGGGGGGGCCCTAAACATTCAGTACTTC.

This clonotype was counted at least ten times. This sequence joins TRBV4-2 and TRBJ2-7; D not resolved. There are 13 residues in the CDR3. V was clipped by 2 bases and J by 7 bases, with 12 bases between them. Germline CDR1 and CDR2: LGHNA and YNFKEQ. CDR3 sequence: CASSQRPAEEQYF. The CDR3 nucleotides are TGTGCCAGCAGCCAACGCCCCGCTGAGGAGCAGTACTTC.

This clonotype has more than one count but fewer than ten. The rearrangement uses TRBV5-1 and TRBJ2-3, with D unresolved. Germline lookup yields CDR1 SGHRS and CDR2 YFSETQ. Trimming shortened V by 3 bases and J by 4 bases, and 12 bases separated the two germline ends. The CDR3 extends over 14 amino acids. The CDR3 reads CASSSHGVADTQYF. CDR3 sequence (DNA): TGCGCCAGCAGCTCACATGGTGTGGCAGATACGCAGTATTTT.

V gene TRBV2 combines with J gene TRBJ1-2; D call uncertain. CDR3 length: 12 residues. Per germline, CDR1 SNHLY and CDR2 FYNNEI. The V and J ends lost 6 bases and 4 bases respectively, with 9 bases between them. This chain's CDR3 is CASSPNFYGYTF. CDR3 nucleotide sequence: TGTGCCAGCAGCCCAAACTTCTATGGCTACACCTTC.

This clonotype appeared many times. V and J are TRBV7-9 and TRBJ2-1; D not certain. Germline CDR1 is SEHNR and CDR2 is FQNEAQ (reference sequence). This CDR3 is 15 amino acids long. Deletions cut 4 bases from V and 2 bases from J, with 12 bases between. The CDR3 DNA is TGTGCCAGCAGCTACCGGGCCGAGACCTACAATGAGCAGTTCTTC. Amino acid sequence: CASSYRAETYNEQFF.

The chain is built from TRBV14 and TRBJ1-5, with 7 positions matching TRBD1. Per germline, CDR1 SGHDN and CDR2 FVKESK. Unmatched junction bases numbered 10, after V lost 5 bases and J lost 0 bases. The CDR3 is 17 residues long. CDR3 sequence reads: CASSYPGGRPSNQPQHF. CDR3 DNA sequence: TGTGCCAGCAGCTATCCAGGGGGACGGCCTAGCAATCAGCCCCAGCATTTT.

This clonotype appeared many times. This sequence joins TRBV5-1 and TRBJ2-7; TRBD1 matches at 10 bases. The CDR3 runs to 15 residues. The germline CDR1 and CDR2 sequences are SGHRS and YFSETQ. Trimming removed 4 bases from V and 2 bases from J; junction bases left unmatched: 6. The CDR3 DNA is TGCGCCAGCAGCAGGGCCGGGACAGGGGCCTACGAGCAGTACTTC. This encodes CASSRAGTGAYEQYF.

This rearrangement joins TRBV3-1 to TRBJ2-3, with 12 bases aligning to TRBD2. The V gene's germline CDR1 is LGHDT and CDR2 YNNKEL (reference sequence). The CDR3 sequence is 15 residues long. Losses at the gene ends were 2 bases for V and 4 bases for J; bases not matched to a gene: 1. CDR3 amino acids: CASSQTSGRPDTQYF. CDR3 DNA: TGTGCCAGCAGCCAAACTAGCGGGAGGCCAGATACGCAGTATTTT.

Points on this clonotype: Because it lacks the conserved phenylalanine or tryptophan at the end, this CDR3 is likely a read error. The chain employs TRBV7-2 and TRBJ2-5, with D unclear. Between the trimmed V and J ends, which lost 1 base and 5 bases, there was a span of 8 bases. Germline values: CDR1 SGHTA, CDR2 FQGNSA. The CDR3 spans 13 residues. CDR3 residues: CASSLGRRETQYL. The CDR3 nucleotides are TGTGCCAGCAGCTTAGGGCGGCGGGAGACCCAGTACCTC.

This clonotype was seen only a few times. The rearrangement uses TRBV28 and TRBJ2-1; 7 nucleotides line up with TRBD2. Germline V CDR1 and CDR2: MDHEN, SYDVKM. The CDR3 length is 17 residues. The ends lost 3 bases at V and 5 bases at J; junction bases unmatched: 13. Written as DNA, the CDR3 is TGTGCCAGCAGTTTTTCCCCGTTTTCCGGGAGGAACAATGAGCAGTTCTTC. The encoded protein is CASSFSPFSGRNNEQFF.

The gene calls are TRBV15 and TRBJ1-5; 9 bases fit TRBD1. Germline V gene data show CDR1 as LNHNV and CDR2 as YYDKDF (reference sequence). The CDR3 length is 20 residues. The ends lost 3 bases at V and 8 bases at J; junction bases unmatched: 23. The CDR3 spells CATSRGFLTSGTGLSKPQHF. CDR3 in DNA: TGTGCCACCAGCAGGGGATTTCTAACCTCCGGGACAGGGTTATCTAAGCCCCAGCATTTT.

This clonotype was counted ten times or more. The V call is TRBV20-1, the J call TRBJ1-5, with a weak D call TRBD1 (5 bases). V was trimmed by 4 bases and J by 2 bases, leaving 12 bases between them. Germline V gene sequence: CDR1 DFQATT, CDR2 SNEGSKA (reference sequence). The length of the CDR3 is 14 residues. CDR3 residues: CSAIPDRGNQPQHF. The CDR3 bases are TGCAGTGCTATCCCCGACAGAGGCAATCAGCCCCAGCATTTT.

The chain is built from TRBV12-3 or TRBV12-4 and TRBJ1-5, with D unclear. The CDR3 is 14 amino acids. V was trimmed by 5 bases and J by 5 bases, leaving 13 bases between them. CDR3 DNA sequence: TGTGCCAGCAGTGGGCCAGAGGGCGATCAGCCCCAGCATTTT. This sequence encodes CASSGPEGDQPQHF.

The chain carries TRBV6-2 or TRBV6-3 and TRBJ1-1, with a weak D call TRBD1 (5 bases). Per germline, CDR1 MNHEY and CDR2 SVGEGT. V lost 3 bases to trimming and J lost 7 bases, with 15 bases between them. The CDR3 sequence is 14 residues long. The CDR3 DNA reads as TGTGCCAGCAGTTATTGGGGGGGACTAAGTGAAGCTTTCTTT. The encoded protein is CASSYWGGLSEAFF.

Of note for this clonotype: This may come from a read error, since a much larger clone is one base off. The V gene is TRBV7-2, the J gene TRBJ2-7, with 7 bases that match TRBD1. Germline V gene data show CDR1 as SGHTA and CDR2 as FQGNSA. CDR3 length: 14 residues. The CDR3 DNA reads as TGTGCCATCAGCCCGGACAGGTCCTCCTACGAGCAGTACTTC. As protein: CAISPDRSSYEQYF. The complete variable domain, with remaining parts taken from reference TRBV7-2 and TRBJ2-7, reads GAGVSQSPSNKVTEKGKDVELRCDPISGHTALYWYRQSLGQGLEFLIYFQGNSAPDKSGLPSDRFSAERTGGSVSTLTIQRTQQEDSAVYLCAISPDRSSYEQYFGPGTRLTVT.

Ten or more counts support this clonotype. V gene TRBV27 combines with J gene TRBJ1-1; 7 bases fit TRBD1. This CDR3 contains 14 residues. The germline CDR1 and CDR2 sequences are MNHEY and SMNVEV (reference sequence). V lost 5 bases, J lost 3 bases, and 6 bases stayed unmatched. DNA of the CDR3: TGTGCCAGCAGTCCCCAGGGGGACCACACTGAAGCTTTCTTT. This encodes CASSPQGDHTEAFF.

This clonotype was found many times. The chain joins TRBV29-1 to TRBJ1-1, with D uncertain. The CDR3 sequence is 11 residues long. V was trimmed by 1 base and J by 8 bases, leaving 8 bases between them. From germline, CDR1 is SQVTM and CDR2 ANQGSEA. The CDR3 bases are TGCAGCGTTGAAGGGTCACGAGAAGCTTTCTTT. It yields the protein CSVEGSREAFF.

This clonotype was seen only a few times. This chain uses TRBV6-1 with TRBJ2-1; 7 bases are a match to TRBD2. This CDR3 has 16 amino acids. Per the germline V gene, CDR1 is MNHNS and CDR2 is SASEGT. Unmatched junction bases numbered 12, after V lost 6 bases and J lost 4 bases. This chain's CDR3 is CASRSLWGGNYNEQFF. DNA of the CDR3: TGTGCCAGCAGATCTCTTTGGGGGGGAAATTACAATGAGCAGTTCTTC.

This clonotype was observed many times. The CDR3 sequence is CATSDGTSGGRDEQFF. CDR3 nucleotides: TGTGCCACCAGTGACGGAACTAGCGGGGGGCGGGATGAGCAGTTCTTC. The genes are TRBV24-1 and TRBJ2-1; 12 bases are shared with TRBD2. In germline, CDR1 is KGHDR, CDR2 SFDVKD. Unmatched junction bases numbered 8, after V lost 4 bases and J lost 8 bases. The CDR3 is 16 residues long.

This clonotype came up many times. J is TRBJ2-7 and V is TRBV11-2; D call uncertain. This CDR3 contains 14 residues. Germline CDR1 is SGHAT and CDR2 is FQNNGV. The V and J ends lost 5 bases and 0 bases respectively, with 11 bases between them. The DNA for the CDR3 is TGTGCCAGCAGCCCAGGTCAGGTCTCCTACGAGCAGTACTTC. Translated, it gives CASSPGQVSYEQYF.